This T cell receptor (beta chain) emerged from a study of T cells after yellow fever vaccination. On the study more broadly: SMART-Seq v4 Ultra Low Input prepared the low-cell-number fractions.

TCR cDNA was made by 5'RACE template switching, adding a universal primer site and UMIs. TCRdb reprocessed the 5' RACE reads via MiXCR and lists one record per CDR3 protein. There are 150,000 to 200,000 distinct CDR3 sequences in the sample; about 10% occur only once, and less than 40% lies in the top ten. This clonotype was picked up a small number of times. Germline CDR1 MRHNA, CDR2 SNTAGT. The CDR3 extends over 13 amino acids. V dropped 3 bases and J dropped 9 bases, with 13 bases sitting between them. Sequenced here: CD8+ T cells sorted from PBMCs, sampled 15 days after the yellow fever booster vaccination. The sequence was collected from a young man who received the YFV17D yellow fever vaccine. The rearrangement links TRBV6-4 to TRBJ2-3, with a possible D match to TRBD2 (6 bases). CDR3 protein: CASSDRDFGTQYF. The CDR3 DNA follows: TGTGCCAGCAGTGATCGGGACTTCGGAACGCAGTATTTT.